These T cell receptor beta chains were read from a single sample in a study of a mutant IDH1 vaccine in newly diagnosed glioma. No antigen has been assigned to these receptors. Only in-frame clones appear in the TCRdb table, and some are missing; sequencing was by immunoSEQ multiplex PCR. The data hold roughly 34,000 clones, with approximately 80% observed a single time. Specimen: PBMCs, collected from a glioma patient whose treatment included an IDH1 peptide vaccine. The receptors come from a man aged 45-65 years with glioma. Each CDR3 is given with its conserved first and last residue.

v_call cdr3_aa
TRBV5-1 CASSFPRGGNNEQFF
TRBV7-3 CASSFEGTNTEAFF
TRBV11-2 CATPQGSGRPTDTQYF
TRBV11-1 CASSLGQGHTGELFF
TRBV4-1 CASSQPGYPRYPDEQFF
TRBV11-3 CASSLDRKNEKLFF
TRBV21-1 CASSKRLDYLPLLEQFF
TRBV7-2 CASTLEGQIYGYTF
TRBV7-9 CASSLFQETQYF
TRBV7-3 CASSFQKSYTEAFF
TRBV19 CASSIGGVEAFF
TRBV25-1 CASSEGAPGQGPLHF
TRBV10-3 CAIASQGAYNEQFF
TRBV7-2 CASSQDRLKIYEQYF
TRBV19 CASSREGNSNQPQHF
TRBV6-5 CASSGTDTYGYTF
TRBV2 CASSEQGANEKLFF
TRBV9 CASSVSVGETQYF
TRBV10-2 CASSLTANTEAFF
TRBV7-9 CASSRNPTGDTQYF
TRBV5-8 CASRNKDRALGDEQFF
TRBV6-5 CASSSTTSGSYEQYF
TRBV4-1 CASSSTGGTEAFF
TRBV7-9 CASSAYRDGYTF
TRBV6-4 CASSREAGGLDTQYF
TRBV19 CAARPGRSNYGYTF
TRBV15 CATRTGGVSGELFF
TRBV19 CASSINQGRRRGNTIYF
TRBV9 CASSADGANTGELFF
TRBV4-3 CASSQDLRYEQYF
TRBV2 CASSESQQGGGEAFF
TRBV28 CASSLTSGRLLSYEQYF
TRBV28 CASSFHSQGTGELFF
TRBV7-2 CASSSPTAYEQYF
TRBV4-2 CASSQDWGKQETQYF
TRBV6-6 CASSLRGEDTEAFF
TRBV19 CASSPTDPGDIQYF
TRBV28 CASSLPAGNYGYTF
TRBV7-9 CASSLSANEKLFF
TRBV21-1 CAPRPGLQPQHF
TRBV2 CASREGQGTAYEQYF
TRBV6-1 CASSWRGYNEQFF
TRBV4-1 CASSQDGQGRNYGYTF
TRBV19 CASSTGTGDVYTEAFF
TRBV18 CASSPQDGSSYEQYF